Listed below are T cell receptor beta chains from one sample, sequenced in a study of regulatory T cells in long-lasting Graves disease. TCRdb itself ran the multiplex PCR reads through MiXCR, one entry per CDR3 protein. Of roughly 400,000 distinct CDR3 sequences in the sample, 20% to 25% were seen once. The sequencing used peripheral blood mononuclear cells (PBMCs), collected when the disease was refractory, from a patient treated with antithyroid drugs. Receptors originate from a female donor with Graves disease. CDR3s include the opening cysteine and the closing phenylalanine or tryptophan. A D gene is named only where the DNA matches it firmly. Expanded clones get a size class; other rows say once, few or many, or leave the size out.

d_call: TRBD2
v_call: TRBV27
clone_size: many
j_call: TRBJ2-5
cdr3_aa: CASSVRTSGETQYF
cdr3_nt: TGTGCCAGCAGTGTACGGACTAGCGGGGAGACCCAGTACTTC

d_call: -
v_call: TRBV7-9
clone_size: -
j_call: TRBJ1-1
cdr3_aa: CASSLVEGNTEAFF
cdr3_nt: TGTGCCAGCAGCTTAGTGGAGGGGAACACTGAAGCTTTCTTT

d_call: TRBD2
v_call: TRBV11-2
clone_size: once
j_call: TRBJ2-3
cdr3_aa: CASSSTSSGRGDTQYF
cdr3_nt: TGTGCCAGCAGCTCCACTTCTAGCGGGAGAGGAGATACGCAGTATTTT

d_call: -
v_call: TRBV18
clone_size: -
j_call: TRBJ1-5
cdr3_aa: CASSPGAGEGQPQHF
cdr3_nt: TGTGCCAGCTCACCCGGGGCAGGGGAGGGTCAGCCCCAGCATTTT

d_call: -
v_call: TRBV28
clone_size: -
j_call: TRBJ1-1
cdr3_aa: CASSQTRTALVAFF
cdr3_nt: TGTGCCAGCAGTCAGACTAGGACGGCCCTGGTAGCTTTCTTT

d_call: TRBD2
v_call: TRBV20-1
clone_size: few
j_call: TRBJ2-7
cdr3_aa: CSASLSGSSHEQYF
cdr3_nt: TGCAGTGCTAGTCTTAGCGGGAGTAGCCACGAGCAGTACTTC

d_call: -
v_call: TRBV4-2
clone_size: -
j_call: TRBJ1-2
cdr3_aa: CASTPHRDTYGYTF
cdr3_nt: TGTGCCAGCACCCCCCACCGGGACACCTATGGCTACACCTTC

d_call: TRBD1
v_call: TRBV28
clone_size: -
j_call: TRBJ2-1
cdr3_aa: CASSSPGTARYNEQFF
cdr3_nt: TGTGCCAGCAGTTCACCCGGGACAGCCAGATACAATGAGCAGTTCTTC

d_call: TRBD2
v_call: TRBV28
clone_size: many
j_call: TRBJ2-7
cdr3_aa: CASSFPASGTYEQYF
cdr3_nt: TGTGCCAGCAGTTTCCCGGCTAGCGGGACGTACGAGCAGTACTTC

d_call: TRBD1
v_call: TRBV20-1
clone_size: few
j_call: TRBJ2-5
cdr3_aa: CSGDRAEKETQYF
cdr3_nt: TGCAGTGGGGACAGGGCAGAGAAAGAGACCCAGTACTTC

d_call: -
v_call: TRBV29-1
clone_size: few
j_call: TRBJ2-1
cdr3_aa: CSVEGQGIYNEQFF
cdr3_nt: TGCAGCGTTGAAGGTCAGGGGATCTACAATGAGCAGTTCTTC

d_call: TRBD2
v_call: TRBV20-1
clone_size: few
j_call: TRBJ2-7
cdr3_aa: CSARVLAGAYEQYF
cdr3_nt: TGCAGTGCTAGGGTCCTAGCGGGAGCCTACGAGCAGTACTTC

d_call: -
v_call: TRBV28
clone_size: many
j_call: TRBJ2-2
cdr3_aa: CASSLTGTGELFF
cdr3_nt: TGTGCCAGCAGTTTAACCGGGACCGGGGAGCTGTTTTTT

d_call: TRBD1
v_call: TRBV28
clone_size: -
j_call: TRBJ2-5
cdr3_aa: CASRVPGQGFGETQYF
cdr3_nt: TGTGCCAGCAGAGTTCCGGGACAGGGTTTTGGGGAGACCCAGTACTTC

d_call: TRBD2
v_call: TRBV7-9
clone_size: -
j_call: TRBJ2-7
cdr3_aa: CTSSPGLTYEQYF
cdr3_nt: TGTACCAGCAGCCCGGGACTAACCTACGAGCAGTACTTC

d_call: -
v_call: TRBV2
clone_size: many
j_call: TRBJ2-7
cdr3_aa: CASSEAVGSSYEQYF
cdr3_nt: TGTGCCAGCAGTGAAGCGGTCGGTAGCTCCTACGAGCAGTACTTC

d_call: -
v_call: TRBV5-6
clone_size: -
j_call: TRBJ1-1
cdr3_aa: CASSLATGLEAFF
cdr3_nt: TGTGCCAGCAGCTTGGCAACGGGCCTTGAAGCTTTCTTT

d_call: -
v_call: TRBV7-2
clone_size: many
j_call: TRBJ2-5
cdr3_aa: CASSLSRQRPQETQYF
cdr3_nt: TGTGCCAGCAGCTTAAGCCGACAGCGGCCCCAAGAGACCCAGTACTTC

d_call: -
v_call: TRBV30
clone_size: -
j_call: TRBJ2-1
cdr3_aa: CAWRESSYNEQFF
cdr3_nt: TGTGCCTGGAGGGAAAGCTCCTACAATGAGCAGTTCTTC

d_call: -
v_call: TRBV6-2/TRBV6-3
clone_size: many
j_call: TRBJ2-7
cdr3_aa: CASSYFPPAGEQYF
cdr3_nt: TGTGCCAGCAGTTACTTCCCCCCGGCGGGCGAGCAGTACTTC

d_call: TRBD2
v_call: TRBV20-1
clone_size: -
j_call: TRBJ2-2
cdr3_aa: CSARRAGVQNTGELFF
cdr3_nt: TGCAGTGCTAGACGGGCGGGAGTCCAGAACACCGGGGAGCTGTTTTTT

d_call: -
v_call: TRBV10-1
clone_size: many
j_call: TRBJ2-5
cdr3_aa: CASSELQGNQETQYF
cdr3_nt: TGCGCCAGCAGTGAGTTGCAGGGAAACCAAGAGACCCAGTACTTC

d_call: -
v_call: TRBV12-3/TRBV12-4
clone_size: many
j_call: TRBJ2-7
cdr3_aa: CASSLAEGYEQYF
cdr3_nt: TGTGCCAGCAGTTTAGCAGAGGGCTACGAGCAGTACTTC

d_call: TRBD2
v_call: TRBV12-3/TRBV12-4
clone_size: -
j_call: TRBJ2-7
cdr3_aa: CASSQRLAGDDYEQYF
cdr3_nt: TGTGCCAGCAGTCAACGACTAGCGGGAGACGACTACGAGCAGTACTTC

d_call: TRBD2
v_call: TRBV10-3
clone_size: few
j_call: TRBJ2-5
cdr3_aa: CAISVSGSRGETQYF
cdr3_nt: TGTGCCATCAGCGTTAGCGGGAGTCGGGGAGAGACCCAGTACTTC

d_call: TRBD2
v_call: TRBV12-3/TRBV12-4
clone_size: many
j_call: TRBJ2-5
cdr3_aa: CASRGTSGRWETQYF
cdr3_nt: TGTGCCAGCAGGGGGACTAGCGGGAGGTGGGAGACCCAGTACTTC

d_call: -
v_call: TRBV18
clone_size: few
j_call: TRBJ1-6
cdr3_aa: CASSPRDVDNSPLHF
cdr3_nt: TGTGCCAGCTCGCCCCGGGACGTCGATAATTCACCCCTCCACTTT

d_call: -
v_call: TRBV11-2
clone_size: many
j_call: TRBJ1-4
cdr3_aa: CASSFNPGANEKLFF
cdr3_nt: TGTGCCAGCAGCTTCAACCCAGGAGCTAATGAAAAACTGTTTTTT

d_call: -
v_call: TRBV20-1
clone_size: few
j_call: TRBJ1-5
cdr3_aa: CSARGSGNQPQHF
cdr3_nt: TGCAGTGCTAGAGGTTCTGGCAATCAGCCCCAGCATTTT

d_call: -
v_call: TRBV5-1
clone_size: few
j_call: TRBJ2-2
cdr3_aa: CASSPDPDTGELFF
cdr3_nt: TGCGCCAGCAGCCCAGACCCGGACACCGGGGAGCTGTTTTTT

d_call: TRBD1
v_call: TRBV5-6
clone_size: -
j_call: TRBJ1-1
cdr3_aa: CASSSPTGGPEAFF
cdr3_nt: TGTGCCAGCAGCTCACCCACAGGGGGCCCTGAAGCTTTCTTT

d_call: TRBD1
v_call: TRBV28
clone_size: few
j_call: TRBJ2-5
cdr3_aa: CASGPGQGAETQYF
cdr3_nt: TGTGCCAGCGGACCGGGACAGGGGGCAGAGACCCAGTACTTC

d_call: TRBD2
v_call: TRBV20-1
clone_size: -
j_call: TRBJ2-2
cdr3_aa: CSASSSGANTGELFF
cdr3_nt: TGCAGTGCATCCTCTAGCGGCGCGAACACCGGGGAGCTGTTTTTT

d_call: -
v_call: TRBV6-1
clone_size: many
j_call: TRBJ2-2
cdr3_aa: CASRPGLENTGELFF
cdr3_nt: TGTGCCAGCCGGCCGGGGTTGGAGAACACCGGGGAGCTGTTTTTT

d_call: -
v_call: TRBV19
clone_size: -
j_call: TRBJ2-4
cdr3_aa: CASSMQDASGNIQYF
cdr3_nt: TGTGCCAGTAGTATGCAGGACGCGTCCGGAAACATTCAGTACTTC

d_call: TRBD1
v_call: TRBV2
clone_size: few
j_call: TRBJ2-1
cdr3_aa: CASSLSSAGGNEQFF
cdr3_nt: TGTGCCAGCAGTTTATCGTCGGCAGGGGGCAATGAGCAGTTCTTC

d_call: -
v_call: TRBV7-7
clone_size: -
j_call: TRBJ2-2
cdr3_aa: CASVDNTGELFF
cdr3_nt: TGTGCTAGCGTGGACAACACCGGGGAGCTGTTTTTT

d_call: TRBD1
v_call: TRBV2
clone_size: many
j_call: TRBJ2-7
cdr3_aa: CASSTEGTGGNQNF
cdr3_nt: TGTGCCAGCAGTACCGAAGGGACAGGGGGCAATCAAAACTTC

d_call: TRBD1
v_call: TRBV12-3/TRBV12-4
clone_size: many
j_call: TRBJ1-1
cdr3_aa: CASSLPETTGALNTEAFF
cdr3_nt: TGTGCCAGCAGTTTACCGGAGACGACAGGGGCCCTGAACACTGAAGCTTTCTTT

d_call: -
v_call: TRBV10-3
clone_size: few
j_call: TRBJ1-5
cdr3_aa: CAISESFGNQPQHF
cdr3_nt: TGTGCCATCAGTGAGTCGTTTGGCAATCAGCCCCAGCATTTT

d_call: -
v_call: TRBV10-3
clone_size: many
j_call: TRBJ1-4
cdr3_aa: CAISESEGVYEKLFF
cdr3_nt: TGTGCCATCAGTGAGTCGGAAGGGGTTTACGAAAAACTGTTTTTT

d_call: TRBD2
v_call: TRBV10-3
clone_size: -
j_call: TRBJ2-5
cdr3_aa: CAISESAGGETQYF
cdr3_nt: TGTGCCATCAGTGAGTCGGCGGGAGGGGAGACCCAGTACTTC

d_call: -
v_call: TRBV29-1
clone_size: -
j_call: TRBJ1-1
cdr3_aa: CSVEARGETEAFF
cdr3_nt: TGCAGCGTTGAAGCGAGGGGGGAAACTGAAGCTTTCTTT

d_call: -
v_call: TRBV19
clone_size: few
j_call: TRBJ2-3
cdr3_aa: CASTARFGGSSTDTQYF
cdr3_nt: TGTGCCAGTACCGCCCGGTTTGGTGGGAGCAGCACAGATACGCAGTATTTT

d_call: TRBD1
v_call: TRBV10-3
clone_size: many
j_call: TRBJ1-5
cdr3_aa: CAISRDRGDQPQHF
cdr3_nt: TGTGCCATCAGCCGGGACAGGGGGGATCAGCCCCAGCATTTT

d_call: -
v_call: TRBV27
clone_size: many
j_call: TRBJ2-7
cdr3_aa: CASSPLPQTAQLKEQYF
cdr3_nt: TGTGCCAGCAGTCCCTTACCTCAGACAGCGCAACTTAAGGAGCAGTACTTC

d_call: TRBD2
v_call: TRBV5-6
clone_size: few
j_call: TRBJ2-3
cdr3_aa: CASSLEGLAGASTDTQYF
cdr3_nt: TGTGCCAGCAGCTTGGAAGGACTAGCGGGAGCAAGCACAGATACGCAGTATTTT

d_call: -
v_call: TRBV9
clone_size: many
j_call: TRBJ2-5
cdr3_aa: CASSGVGETQYF
cdr3_nt: TGTGCCAGCAGCGGCGTAGGAGAGACCCAGTACTTC

d_call: -
v_call: TRBV28
clone_size: -
j_call: TRBJ1-5
cdr3_aa: CASSLGVASPLF
cdr3_nt: TGTGCCAGCAGTTTAGGGGTTGCGAGCCCGCTGTTT

d_call: TRBD1
v_call: TRBV28
clone_size: -
j_call: TRBJ1-2
cdr3_aa: CASRPGQGAGGYTF
cdr3_nt: TGTGCCAGCAGACCGGGACAGGGGGCCGGTGGCTACACCTTC

d_call: -
v_call: TRBV2
clone_size: -
j_call: TRBJ2-2
cdr3_aa: CASMVQGPLGELFF
cdr3_nt: TGTGCCAGCATGGTCCAGGGGCCCCTCGGGGAGCTGTTTTTT

d_call: -
v_call: TRBV27
clone_size: many
j_call: TRBJ1-1
cdr3_aa: CASSQIQGLGEAFF
cdr3_nt: TGTGCCAGCAGCCAGATACAGGGTTTAGGTGAAGCTTTCTTT